This is a list of T cell receptor beta chains from one sample in a study of T cells in Graves' hyperthyroidism and ophthalmopathy. Via MiXCR, TCRdb re-called the multiplex PCR reads, giving one row per CDR3 protein. The sample has fewer than 700,000 distinct CDR3 sequences, more than 15% seen once. Material: blood. The source is a woman aged 18-29 years with Graves' ophthalmopathy. Both conserved end residues are part of each CDR3. D genes are given only for firm matches. Not every row has a clone size; where given, it reads once, few, many or a size class.

J,size,V,D,DNA,CDR3
TRBJ2-7,few,TRBV7-6,TRBD2,TGTGCCAGCAGCGGTCCGCGGGGGGCACCCTACGAGCAGTACTTC,CASSGPRGAPYEQYF
TRBJ2-1,few,TRBV6-4,TRBD2,TGTGCCAGCAGTGAAGGTCAGCGGGGGGCGGGAACCTACAATGAGCAGTTCTTC,CASSEGQRGAGTYNEQFF
TRBJ2-7,many,TRBV27,TRBD2,TGTGCCAGCAGTTTCCTAGCGGGATACGAGCAGTACTTC,CASSFLAGYEQYF
TRBJ2-1,many,TRBV5-1,TRBD2,TGCGCCAGCAGCCCACCTAGCGGGGGGTTGGATGAGCAGTTCTTC,CASSPPSGGLDEQFF
TRBJ1-3,many,TRBV30,-,TGTGCCTGGAGTGATAACACCATATATTTT,CAWSDNTIYF
TRBJ1-2,few,TRBV27,TRBD1,TGTGCCAGCAGTCCTAATACTCGGACAGGGGGCGTTTATGGCTACACCTTC,CASSPNTRTGGVYGYTF
TRBJ2-3,many,TRBV7-2,-,TGTGCCAGCAGCCCCAGGGCCCTCACAGATACGCAGTATTTT,CASSPRALTDTQYF
TRBJ2-2,many,TRBV20-1,TRBD2,TGCAGTGCCCGACTAGCGGGAACCGGGGAGCTGTTTTTT,CSARLAGTGELFF
TRBJ1-5,many,TRBV6-1,-,TGTGCCAGCAGTGTGACTTTTGGGGATCAGCCCCAGCATTTT,CASSVTFGDQPQHF
TRBJ1-5,-,TRBV28,-,TGTGCCTGCAACAATGCGATCTATAGCAATCAGCCCCAGCATTTT,CACNNAIYSNQPQHF
TRBJ2-7,-,TRBV19,-,TGTGCCAGTAGTATTGAGGGTTACAATGAGCAGTACTTC,CASSIEGYNEQYF
TRBJ1-2,many,TRBV28,TRBD1,TGTGCCAGCAGTTTGGGACAGAGGGGTGCTAACTATGGCTACACCTTC,CASSLGQRGANYGYTF
TRBJ2-5,many,TRBV3-1,-,TGTGCCAGCAGCCAGCGCAACCAAGAGACCCAGTACTTC,CASSQRNQETQYF
TRBJ2-7,-,TRBV6-2/TRBV6-3,TRBD1,TGTGCCAGCACAGGACCGGACAGGGGGACTTACGAGCAGTACTTC,CASTGPDRGTYEQYF
TRBJ1-1,few,TRBV6-6,TRBD1,TGTGCCAGCAGTTACTCGAGGACAGGCAGCACTGAAGCTTTCTTT,CASSYSRTGSTEAFF